The rows below give T cell receptor beta chains drawn from one sample of a study of blood T cells in healthy people across ages. Each CDR3 protein is one row after TCRdb ran MiXCR on the 5' RACE reads. The table lists roughly 1,300,000 distinct CDR3 sequences, around 59% of them singletons. Sequencing was performed on blood. The receptors here all came from a young man in good health. Each CDR3 is given with its conserved first and last residue.

. | 12 | TRBV2 | CASSIRFYEQYF
TRBJ2-7 | 16 | TRBV11-2 | CASSSTGTGGIYEQYF
TRBJ2-5 | 14 | TRBV7-9 | CASTIERRRETQYF
TRBJ2-5 | 12 | TRBV7-8 | CASGLGVETQYF
TRBJ2-7 | 15 | TRBV20-1 | CSARRLPSGSYEQYF
TRBJ2-5 | 14 | TRBV6-1 | CASKAELRTWEQYF
TRBJ2-7 | 13 | TRBV18 | CASSPKGGYEQYF
TRBJ2-1 | 13 | TRBV12-3/TRBV12-4 | CASSFTHINGQFF
TRBJ2-1 | 15 | TRBV5-1 | CASSWGPGSYNGQFF
TRBJ2-1 | 18 | TRBV5-5 | CASSPRTGGVSSYNEQFF
TRBJ2-1 | 13 | TRBV12-3/TRBV12-4 | CASSCGAFNEQFF
TRBJ1-1 | 15 | TRBV6-1 | CASSPADISGTEAFF
TRBJ2-1 | 13 | TRBV27 | CAGSLLPYNEQFF
TRBJ2-7 | 15 | TRBV27 | CASSGLAGGFYEQYF
TRBJ1-5 | 15 | TRBV4-2 | CASSQDQVSNQPQHF
TRBJ2-7 | 19 | TRBV28 | CASSPFVGQGDSSSYEQYF
. | 14 | TRBV15 | CATSRDRGEYEQYF
TRBJ2-5 | 14 | TRBV28 | CASAGRIRFETQYF
TRBJ2-1 | 16 | TRBV6-1 | CASRARQGAPYNEQFF
TRBJ2-3 | 13 | TRBV6-2/TRBV6-3 | CASSSDLGDTQYF
TRBJ2-1 | 15 | TRBV7-8 | CASSSPSGTYNEQFF
TRBJ1-4 | 16 | TRBV20-1 | CSATGTGTNVHEKLFF
TRBJ2-7 | 14 | TRBV6-5 | CATSPKAVSYEQYF
TRBJ2-1 | 15 | TRBV14 | CASSRWPSGRNEQFF
TRBJ2-1 | 14 | TRBV4-2 | CASSQEYLENEQFF
TRBJ1-6 | 18 | TRBV7-2 | CASSTPGPSSSYNSPLHF
TRBJ2-5 | 14 | TRBV2 | CASLEGAVQETQYF
TRBJ2-6 | 17 | TRBV20-1 | CSARVDRLSSGANVLTF
TRBJ2-5 | 13 | TRBV6-5 | CASSYVGPDEQYF
TRBJ1-5 | 13 | TRBV28 | CASRSFGNQPQHF
TRBJ2-1 | 12 | TRBV20-1 | CSARQTTLKQFF
TRBJ2-5 | 17 | TRBV6-1 | CASSEALGSGSGETQYF